Shown below are 5 T cell receptor beta chains from a single sample sequenced in a study of shared clonotypes between healthy human individuals. TCRdb keeps only in-frame clones here, not all; method: immunoSEQ multiplex PCR. The data show some 1.4 million clones, roughly 97% seen once. Material for sequencing was naive CD4+ T cells sorted from blood. Subset specified: CD45RA+ positively selected. The source is a man aged 25 to 40 in good health.

V usage is TRBV6-1 and J usage is TRBJ2-7; D tentatively fits TRBD1 or TRBD2 (5 bases each). CDR1 and CDR2 (germline): MNHNS, SASEGT. Trimming took 6 bases from V and 0 from J, leaving 9 bases between them. The CDR3 covers 13 residues. CDR3 amino acids: CASSRDDSYEQYF. Written as DNA, the CDR3 is TGTGCCAGCAGCCGGGACGACTCCTACGAGCAGTACTTC.

This clone was recorded only once. The CDR3 region has the DNA TGTGCCAGCAGCCCCGACAGGGAGGTCGAAGAGACCCAGTACTTC. Translation: CASSPDREVEETQYF. V gene TRBV6-6 combines with J gene TRBJ2-5; TRBD1 is a possible D gene (7 bases). Looked up from germline, CDR1 is MNHNY and CDR2 is SVGAGI (reference sequence). V gave up 6 bases and J gave up 3 bases, with 17 bases separating them. The CDR3 totals 15 residues.

The rearrangement joins TRBV4-2 to TRBJ2-4; no definite D call. The length of the CDR3 is 14 residues. Trimming took 3 bases from V and 6 from J, leaving 12 bases between them. Germline V CDR1 and CDR2: LGHNA, YNFKEQ. The CDR3 DNA sequence: TGTGCCAGCAGCCACACAGATGATGGAAACATTCAGTACTTC. Residues: CASSHTDDGNIQYF.

The DNA for the CDR3 is TGCAGCGTTGAAGTCAGGGGACCGAACACCGGGGAGCTGTTTTTT. Translating gives CSVEVRGPNTGELFF. The rearrangement joins TRBV29-1 to TRBJ2-2, with a tentative D call TRBD1 (6 bases). Deletions cut 1 base from V and 0 bases from J, with 9 bases between. The CDR3 runs to 15 residues. CDR1 and CDR2 from the germline V gene are SQVTM and ANQGSEA.

This clone was observed a handful of times. The chain carries TRBV10-3 and TRBJ1-2, with D possibly TRBD1 on 6 matching bases. The CDR3 loop spans 14 amino acids. V lost 0 bases to trimming and J lost 5 bases, with 10 bases between them. Germline V lookup: CDR1 ENHRY, CDR2 SYGVKD. DNA for the CDR3: TGTGCCATCAGTGAGTCGACAGGAGGATATGGCTACACCTTC. Translating it yields CAISESTGGYGYTF.